In this sample, the clone carrying this T cell receptor beta chain turned up a few times. These data come from a study of OX40 agonist ivuxolimab in advanced cancers. The protocol was immunoSEQ multiplex PCR, while the TCRdb copy is restricted to in-frame clones and leaves out a portion. Counted here are some 49,000 clones, 80% to 85% occurring once; the ten biggest clones make up 3.9%. The length of the CDR3 is 14 residues. Germline V gene data show CDR1 as SQVTM and CDR2 as ANQGSEA. V dropped 0 bases and J dropped 4 bases, with 12 bases sitting between them. With baseline, cycle 4 day 1, and cycle 7 day 1 as timepoints, blood was sampled.

The source was CD4+ or CD8+ T cells sorted from blood, collected in a trial of the OX40 agonist ivuxolimab. V gene TRBV29-1 combines with J gene TRBJ1-2; D not resolved. This receptor was obtained from an adult with an advanced solid tumor such as melanoma, head and neck, liver or kidney cancer. In nucleotides, the CDR3 is TGCAGCGTTGAAGATAGCCTAGGCGCCTATGGCTACACCTTC. Translated, it gives CSVEDSLGAYGYTF.